Presented here are 20 T cell receptor beta chains from one specimen sequenced in a study of vaccination and CD4 T cells after COVID-19. Their cognate antigens are unknown. The sample's treatment: approximately nine-day PBMC culture with coronavirus spike peptide pools or control peptides (ViraFEST assay). Once obtained from cultured CD4+ T cells, the DNA was sequenced using the Oncomine TCR Beta short-read assay. MiXCR was run by TCRdb on the PCR reads, yielding one entry per CDR3 protein. The sample carries 13,000 or so distinct CDR3 sequences, 50% recorded once. The source material was CD4+ T cells from blood, cultured in vitro. The receptor set was obtained from a human donor who had recovered from COVID-19.

The table lists this clonotype with a few counts. The rearrangement uses TRBV10-3 and TRBJ1-1; unclear D gene. Germline CDR1 and CDR2: ENHRY and SYGVKD. Trimming removed 8 bases from V and 3 bases from J, with 13 bases in between. CDR3 length: 13 residues. DNA for the CDR3: TGTGCCATCCGGAGTCGTCAGGACACTGAAGCTTTCTTT. It specifies CAIRSRQDTEAFF.

The chain combines TRBV5-1 with TRBJ2-5; 9 bases are a match to TRBD1. The CDR3 has 20 residues. CDR1 SGHRS and CDR2 YFSETQ come from the germline V gene. V gave up 0 bases and J gave up 1 base; unmatched junction bases: 16. The CDR3: CASSLVGYRTGAPPQETQYF. CDR3 sequence (DNA): TGCGCCAGCAGCTTGGTAGGATATAGGACAGGGGCCCCACCCCAAGAGACCCAGTACTTC.

The chain couples TRBV6-5 to TRBJ2-3; D is possibly TRBD2 (6 bases). Per germline, CDR1 MNHEY and CDR2 SVGAGI. The CDR3 sequence is 16 residues long. Trimming removed 2 bases at V and 0 bases at J, with 12 bases between. The chain's CDR3 is CASSYLIGTSTDTQYF. CDR3 nucleotides: TGTGCCAGCAGTTACCTGATCGGGACTAGCACAGATACGCAGTATTTT.

The chain employs TRBV19 and TRBJ1-2; TRBD1 might be the D (5 bases). Per the germline V gene, CDR1 is LNHDA and CDR2 is SQIVND (reference sequence). CDR3 length equals 13 residues. V dropped 7 bases and J dropped 5 bases, with 14 bases sitting between them. The CDR3 reads CASIGDTGYGYTF. In DNA form, the CDR3 reads TGTGCCAGTATTGGAGATACAGGATATGGCTACACCTTC.

The J gene is TRBJ2-2, the V gene TRBV6-5; 9 positions agree with TRBD1. V dropped 4 bases and J dropped 1; count of bases not matched to a gene: 13. The CDR3 is made up of 19 amino acids. Germline CDR1 is MNHEY and CDR2 is SVGAGI. Written as DNA, the CDR3 is TGTGCCAGCAGTTCATCTCTTACAGGGGGCTTAAAGAACACCGGGGAGCTGTTTTTT. Amino acid sequence: CASSSSLTGGLKNTGELFF.

This sequence joins TRBV5-5 and TRBJ2-7; D unclear. The CDR3 runs to 13 residues. Trimming stripped 2 bases from V and 3 bases from J, with 9 bases between. CDR1 SGHKS and CDR2 YYEKEE come from the germline V gene (reference sequence). The CDR3 DNA reads TGTGCCAGCAGCTTTGCTGCAGGCTACGAGCAGTACTTC. It encodes CASSFAAGYEQYF.

The table lists this clonotype with a count of one. This chain links TRBV30 with TRBJ1-1; no firm D call. Trimming left V 3 bases short and J 0 bases short, with 14 bases between. Germline V CDR1 and CDR2: GTSNPN, SVGIG (reference sequence). CDR3 length: 15 residues. CDR3 amino acids: CAWRPSGNMNTEAFF. The CDR3 coding sequence is TGTGCCTGGAGACCAAGCGGGAATATGAACACTGAAGCTTTCTTT.

A few counts support this clonotype. The gene calls are TRBV10-3 and TRBJ1-5; D gene unclear. CDR3 length: 12 amino acids. With 0 bases removed from V and 7 bases from J, the gap between germline ends came to 4 bases. Germline V gene lookup returns CDR1 ENHRY and CDR2 SYGVKD. The CDR3 loop reads CAISESQQPQHF. CDR3 coding DNA: TGTGCCATCAGTGAGTCCCAGCAGCCCCAGCATTTT.

CDR3 nucleotides: TGTGCCAGCAGTTACTCCGGACTAGCGGCCTACGAGCAGTACTTC. Encoded protein: CASSYSGLAAYEQYF. This sequence joins TRBV6-5 and TRBJ2-7; 10 bases are shared with TRBD2. J was trimmed by 2 bases and V by 0 bases; bases with no gene match: 1. The CDR3 loop spans 15 amino acids. Germline values: CDR1 MNHEY, CDR2 SVGAGI.

The chain employs TRBV2 and TRBJ2-3; 13 bases line up with TRBD2. Germline trimming cut 4 bases from V and 10 bases from J; bases unmatched to any gene: 5. CDR1 SNHLY and CDR2 FYNNEI come from the germline V gene. The CDR3 is 14 residues long. In DNA, the CDR3 is TGTGCCAGCAGTGTACGGACTAGCGGGGGTGCGCAGTATTTT. Amino acid sequence: CASSVRTSGGAQYF.

The chain combines TRBV19 with TRBJ1-1; 8 bases line up with TRBD1. The CDR3 contains 12 residues. In germline, CDR1 is LNHDA, CDR2 SQIVND (reference sequence). The V and J ends lost 7 bases and 4 bases, in that order; junction bases with no gene match: 2. The CDR3 loop reads CASNDRGTEAFF. The DNA of the CDR3 is TGTGCCAGTAATGACAGGGGCACTGAAGCTTTCTTT.

This clonotype turned up a few times. The chain couples TRBV6-1 to TRBJ1-2, with D perhaps TRBD1 (5 bases). The CDR3 consists of 12 residues. CDR1 and CDR2 (germline): MNHNS, SASEGT. V was clipped by 7 bases and J by 4 bases, with 10 bases between them. The chain's CDR3 is CASTVGGYGYTF. DNA for the CDR3: TGTGCCAGCACCGTCGGGGGCTATGGCTACACCTTC.

The rearrangement joins TRBV29-1 to TRBJ2-3; 9 nucleotides agree with TRBD1. The CDR3 is 13 residues long. With V trimmed by 5 bases and J by 7 bases, 7 bases remained unmatched. Germline loops: CDR1 SQVTM, CDR2 ANQGSEA. The chain's CDR3 is CSVLQGAANTQYF. The CDR3 coding sequence is TGCAGCGTTCTACAGGGGGCTGCTAATACGCAGTATTTT.

This clonotype was detected once. This rearrangement joins TRBV6-1 to TRBJ1-1; D is uncertain. The germline CDR1 and CDR2 sequences are MNHNS and SASEGT. The CDR3 has 16 residues. With 10 bases removed from V and 1 base from J, the gap between germline ends came to 22 bases. The CDR3 DNA follows: TGTGCCACCCTCCCCTCCCCGGGCGAAGGGAACACTGAAGCTTTCTTT. This sequence encodes CATLPSPGEGNTEAFF.

CDR3 nucleotides: TGTGCCAGCAGCTCCCGGGACAGGGAGGAGCAGTACTTC. This translates into CASSSRDREEQYF. This chain joins TRBV7-6 and TRBJ2-7; TRBD1 matches 9 bases. Looked up from germline, CDR1 is SGHVS and CDR2 is FNYEAQ. The trim removed 4 bases at V and 7 bases at J, leaving 5 bases unmatched. This CDR3 is built from 13 residues. The full variable domain, its missing parts supplied by reference TRBV7-6 and TRBJ2-7, is GAGVSQSPRYKVTKRGQDVALRCDPISGHVSLYWYRQALGQGPEFLTYFNYEAQQDKSGLPNDRFSAERPEGSISTLTIQRTEQRDSAMYRCASSSRDREEQYFGPGTRLTVT.

The chain links TRBV6-5 to TRBJ1-2, with TRBD1 matching 7 bases. Germline V gene data show CDR1 as MNHEY and CDR2 as SVGAGI. Trimming removed 2 bases from V and 2 bases from J; junction bases left unmatched: 8. The CDR3 is 16 amino acids. The CDR3 reads CASSYIGQTGNYGYTF. For the CDR3, the DNA is TGTGCCAGCAGTTACATAGGCCAGACAGGGAACTATGGCTACACCTTC.

The rearrangement joins TRBV16 to TRBJ2-3; 8 positions agree with TRBD1. Germline V lookup: CDR1 KGHSY, CDR2 FQNENV. Losses at the gene ends were 0 bases for V and 8 bases for J; bases not matched to a gene: 7. The CDR3 is made up of 15 amino acids. The CDR3 reads CASSQSATGVGTQYF. The CDR3 DNA is TGTGCCAGCAGCCAATCCGCGACAGGGGTCGGTACGCAGTATTTT. Combining the CDR3 with reference TRBV16 and TRBJ2-3 gives the whole variable domain GEEVAQTPKHLVRGEGQKAKLYCAPIKGHSYVFWYQQVLKNEFKFLISFQNENVFDETGMPKERFSAKCLPNSPCSLEIQATKLEDSAVYFCASSQSATGVGTQYFGPGTRLTVL.

In its sample, this clonotype was seen a few times. The V gene is TRBV21-1, the J gene TRBJ2-7; the table's TRBD1 call for D was not verified on the DNA. TRBV21-1 is listed as a pseudogene. The CDR3 covers 16 residues. The CDR3 region is CASSRGPRGLSYEQYF. CDR3 bases: TGTGCCAGCAGCAGAGGACCCAGGGGGCTTTCCTACGAGCAGTACTTC.

This chain joins TRBV7-2 and TRBJ2-1; D gene unclear. The V end lost 3 bases, the J end lost 8 bases, and 11 bases lay between the germline ends. This CDR3 spans 13 amino acids. Germline V lookup: CDR1 SGHTA, CDR2 FQGNSA. The chain's CDR3 is CASSFGLLDEQFF. As DNA, the CDR3 is TGTGCCAGCAGCTTCGGCCTCCTGGATGAGCAGTTCTTC.

Only a few counts were recorded for this clonotype. The CDR3 DNA sequence: TGTGCCAGCAGTGAGACCATCCCAGAGACCCAGTACTTC. Its translation is CASSETIPETQYF. This chain uses TRBV6-1 with TRBJ2-5; D remains unclear. Trimming shortened V by 3 bases and J by 4 bases, and 9 bases separated the two germline ends. The germline gives CDR1 MNHNS, CDR2 SASEGT. The CDR3 contains 13 residues.